This passage covers 6 T cell receptor beta chains from one sample sequenced in a study of post-analysis software for immune sequencing data. General study findings and limits: Controls showed lower frequencies than patients for 5 or 6 TRBV segments, and TRBV5-6, TRBV5-1 and TRBV20-1 were among these.

Researchers reported that TCR beta cDNA libraries carried unique molecular identifiers. One entry per CDR3 protein, called by TCRdb with MiXCR from the PCR reads. The data show hundreds of thousands of distinct CDR3 sequences, roughly 27% seen once. Antigens for these TCRs are unknown. Source material: blood. The source is a girl aged 5-17 years with multiple sclerosis.

This clonotype was observed a handful of times. The chain joins TRBV29-1 to TRBJ2-5; maybe TRBD1 (6 bases). CDR3 size: 12 residues. The germline V gene encodes CDR1 SQVTM and CDR2 ANQGSEA. CDR3 sequence reads: CSPLDSQETQYF. The CDR3 coding sequence is TGCAGTCCTTTGGACAGCCAAGAGACCCAGTACTTC.

The V gene is TRBV7-2, the J gene TRBJ2-1; the D call may be TRBD1 or TRBD2 (5 bases each). V shed 4 bases and J shed 6 bases, with 13 bases lying between them. From germline, CDR1 is SGHTA and CDR2 FQGNSA. The CDR3 spans 14 residues. CDR3 residues: CASSSTDYANEQFF. The CDR3 DNA follows: TGTGCCAGCAGCTCGACAGACTACGCCAATGAGCAGTTCTTC.

This clonotype was detected only a few times. The V and J genes are TRBV4-1 and TRBJ2-3, with TRBD2 matching 7 bases. This CDR3 region has 15 residues. J gave up 2 bases and V 4 bases, and 6 bases lay outside the gene matches. Germline CDR1 MGHRA, CDR2 YSYEKL. CDR3 amino acids: CASSPAGPYTDTQYF. In nucleotides, the CDR3 is TGCGCCAGCAGCCCAGCGGGACCATACACAGATACGCAGTATTTT.

The V gene is TRBV28, the J gene TRBJ2-7, with no clear D. V was pared by 7 bases and J by 1 base, with 5 bases between. CDR3 length: 11 amino acids. Looked up from germline, CDR1 is MDHEN and CDR2 is SYDVKM. CDR3 in DNA: TGTGCCAGCACCGAATCCTACGAGCAGTACTTC. Protein product: CASTESYEQYF.

The chain is built from TRBV7-2 and TRBJ1-2, with D maybe TRBD1 (6 bases). Germline lookup yields CDR1 SGHTA and CDR2 FQGNSA. The germline V and J ends were trimmed by 5 bases and 4 bases, with 20 bases remaining between them. The CDR3 spans 16 residues. The CDR3 nucleotides read TGTGCCAGCAGCACTCCAGATGGCAGGGGTGGCTATGGCTACACCTTC. It encodes CASSTPDGRGGYGYTF.

The gene calls are TRBV20-1 and TRBJ2-3, with 9 bases identical to TRBD1. J lost 0 bases, V lost 5 bases, and 6 bases had no gene match. CDR1 and CDR2 from the germline V gene are DFQATT and SNEGSKA (reference sequence). CDR3 length: 15 residues. The CDR3 coding sequence is TGCAGTGCTCTCTGGACAGGGGTCAGCACAGATACGCAGTATTTT. It yields the protein CSALWTGVSTDTQYF.